These T cell receptor beta chains were read from a single sample in a study of blood T cell repertoires in COVID-19. The assay was immunoSEQ multiplex PCR, and TCRdb's table has in-frame clones only and misses some. The repertoire holds approximately 310,000 clones, over 75% seen once, with around 8% in the top ten. The source material was peripheral blood. All receptors derive from a woman in her forties or fifties who had recovered from COVID-19. Each CDR3 is given with its conserved first and last residue. D genes are given only for firm matches. For some rows the clone size is stated as once, few or many, or as a class when expanded; others skip it.

d_call clone_size j_call v_call cdr3_aa cdr3_nt
NA NA TRBJ1-4 TRBV9 CASSPHPNEKLFF TGTGCCAGCAGCCCCCATCCTAATGAAAAACTGTTTTTT
TRBD1 NA TRBJ1-2 TRBV5-1 CASSPEGQGLGYTF TGCGCCAGCAGCCCGGAGGGACAGGGGCTGGGCTACACCTTC
NA NA TRBJ1-5 TRBV28 CASFYERNQPQHF TGTGCCAGCTTCTATGAACGCAATCAGCCCCAGCATTTT
TRBD1 NA TRBJ2-5 TRBV29-1 CSVGRGTGGFGGETQYF TGCAGCGTTGGTCGAGGGACAGGGGGGTTCGGAGGTGAGACCCAGTACTTC
NA once TRBJ2-1 TRBV3-1/TRBV3-2 CASSQDISGGRKGFF TGTGCCAGCAGCCAAGACATTAGCGGAGGCAGGAAGGGGTTCTTC
NA once TRBJ2-5 TRBV6-1 CASSEARHRPQETQYF TGTGCCAGCAGTGAAGCGCGTCACAGACCCCAAGAGACCCAGTACTTC
NA NA TRBJ2-5 TRBV4-1 CASSRHKNTQETQYF TGCGCCAGCAGCCGGCATAAGAATACGCAAGAGACCCAGTACTTC
TRBD1 once TRBJ1-4 TRBV30 CAWSLGTGGTTNEKLFF TGTGCCTGGAGTCTGGGGACAGGGGGCACAACTAATGAAAAACTGTTTTTT
TRBD2 NA TRBJ2-1 TRBV13 CASRGTSGYNEQFF TGTGCCAGCAGGGGGACTAGCGGATACAATGAGCAGTTCTTC
NA NA TRBJ2-7 TRBV21-1 CASTHTVTGTEGKGFYEQYF TGTGCCAGCACCCATACCGTTACGGGGACAGAGGGGAAGGGGTTCTACGAGCAGTACTTC
NA NA TRBJ2-7 TRBV18 CASSPRDTSAYEQYF TGTGCCAGCTCACCTAGGGACACATCAGCCTACGAGCAGTACTTC
NA NA TRBJ2-6 TRBV4-2 CASSQVTASGANVLTF TGTGCCAGCAGCCAAGTAACAGCCTCTGGGGCCAACGTCCTGACTTTC
NA NA TRBJ2-7 TRBV28 CASNLRGFTYEQYF TGTGCCAGCAATCTACGGGGGTTCACCTACGAGCAGTACTTC
TRBD1 NA TRBJ1-2 TRBV30 CAWRADRGQVNYGYTF TGTGCCTGGAGGGCGGACAGGGGGCAGGTCAACTATGGCTACACCTTC
TRBD2 NA TRBJ2-1 TRBV11-1 CASSTPGTSGLNEQFF TGTGCCAGCAGCACTCCCGGGACTAGCGGACTCAATGAGCAGTTCTTC
NA NA TRBJ1-6 TRBV2 CASRWLDNSPLHF TGTGCCAGCAGGTGGCTAGACAATTCACCCCTCCACTTT
TRBD2 NA TRBJ2-1 TRBV7-9 CASSLRLAGGPSEQFF TGTGCCAGCAGCTTGCGGCTAGCGGGAGGGCCTAGTGAGCAGTTCTTC
NA NA TRBJ1-4 TRBV9 CASSPTARHNEKLFF TGTGCCAGCAGCCCGACAGCGAGACATAATGAAAAACTGTTTTTT
NA NA TRBJ1-6 TRBV6-6 CASSYSAGNSPLHF TGTGCCAGCAGTTACTCCGCAGGAAATTCACCCCTCCACTTT
NA NA TRBJ1-2 TRBV19 CASSTTPTGYGYTF TGTGCCAGTAGTACCACCCCGACAGGATATGGCTACACCTTC
NA NA TRBJ2-2 TRBV5-1 CASSFRVLANTGELFF TGCGCCAGCAGCTTCAGGGTCCTCGCGAACACCGGGGAGCTGTTTTTT
NA NA TRBJ2-3 TRBV7-2 CASSLDFATDTQYF TGTGCCAGCAGCTTAGACTTTGCTACAGATACGCAGTATTTT
TRBD1 NA TRBJ1-1 TRBV15 CATSRDRGQWNTEAFF TGTGCCACCAGCAGAGACAGGGGGCAATGGAACACTGAAGCTTTCTTT
NA NA TRBJ2-7 TRBV27 CASSLSGSEQYF TGTGCCAGCAGTTTATCGGGGAGCGAGCAGTACTTC
NA NA TRBJ2-2 TRBV11-2 CASSQGRGSGELFF TGTGCCAGCAGCCAAGGACGGGGGTCCGGGGAGCTGTTTTTT
NA NA TRBJ2-3 TRBV5-4 CASSPPTHTDTQYF TGTGCCAGCAGCCCACCTACCCATACAGATACGCAGTATTTT
NA NA TRBJ1-1 TRBV5-4 CASSFTVAVTEAFF TGTGCCAGCAGCTTCACCGTCGCGGTAACTGAAGCTTTCTTT
TRBD1 NA TRBJ2-1 TRBV30 CAWREGQGFYNEQFF TGTGCCTGGAGGGAAGGACAGGGGTTTTACAATGAGCAGTTCTTC
NA NA TRBJ1-5 TRBV28 CASSLLKSGGNQPQHF TGTGCCAGCAGTTTGTTGAAGTCGGGGGGCAATCAGCCCCAGCATTTT
TRBD1 NA TRBJ2-5 TRBV7-2 CASSSTGGETQYF TGTGCCAGCAGCTCGACAGGGGGAGAGACCCAGTACTTC
TRBD1 few TRBJ1-5 TRBV29-1 CSVGGTEDQPQHF TGCAGCGTTGGCGGGACAGAGGATCAGCCCCAGCATTTT
NA NA TRBJ2-6 TRBV3-1/TRBV3-2 CASSQDIRGANVLTF TGTGCCAGCAGCCAAGATATTCGTGGGGCCAACGTCCTGACTTTC
TRBD2 NA TRBJ2-1 TRBV7-2 CASSLVTSGGANSYNEQFF TGTGCCAGCAGCTTAGTAACTAGCGGGGGGGCAAACTCCTACAATGAGCAGTTCTTC
NA once TRBJ1-4 TRBV2 CASSSATNEKLFF TGTGCCAGCTCCTCGGCAACTAATGAAAAACTGTTTTTT
NA NA TRBJ2-3 TRBV5-4 CASSLPGGPDTQYF TGTGCCAGCAGCTTGCCCGGCGGGCCAGATACGCAGTATTTT
TRBD1 NA TRBJ1-3 TRBV7-7 CASSTYRGPGNTIYF TGTGCCAGCAGCACCTACAGGGGGCCTGGAAACACCATATATTTT
TRBD1 NA TRBJ2-5 TRBV11-2 CASSSGTGLVETQYF TGTGCCAGCAGCTCGGGGACAGGGTTAGTAGAGACCCAGTACTTC
NA NA TRBJ2-2 TRBV7-2 CASSLVFERIRTGELFF TGTGCCAGCAGCTTAGTGTTTGAGAGAATTCGAACCGGGGAGCTGTTTTTT
TRBD2 NA TRBJ2-7 TRBV20-1 CSASLAGAAYEQYF TGCAGTGCTAGTCTAGCGGGAGCAGCCTACGAGCAGTACTTC
TRBD2 NA TRBJ2-7 TRBV7-2 CASSLMASGGEQYF TGTGCCAGCAGCTTAATGGCTAGCGGCGGGGAGCAGTACTTC
NA NA TRBJ1-4 TRBV5-4 CASSFGGKGEKLFF TGTGCCAGCAGCTTCGGGGGGAAGGGTGAAAAACTGTTTTTT
NA NA TRBJ2-1 TRBV6-5 CASQADFSYNEQFF TGTGCCAGCCAAGCTGATTTCTCCTACAATGAGCAGTTCTTC
TRBD2 NA TRBJ2-7 TRBV29-1 CSVEISGDYEQYF TGCAGCGTTGAAATCAGCGGGGACTACGAGCAGTACTTC
TRBD1 NA TRBJ2-3 TRBV10-3 CAIRPGQRGTDTQYF TGTGCCATCAGGCCGGGACAGAGGGGCACAGATACGCAGTATTTT
NA NA TRBJ1-6 TRBV7-8 CASSLFVGQRSYNSPLHF TGTGCCAGCAGCTTATTTGTCGGACAGAGGTCATATAATTCACCCCTCCACTTT
NA once TRBJ1-5 TRBV6-5 CASSSNFGQPQHF TGTGCCAGCAGTTCTAACTTCGGGCAGCCCCAGCATTTT
TRBD2 NA TRBJ2-1 TRBV14 CASSQGTREAVLNEQFF TGTGCCAGCAGCCAAGGAACGCGGGAGGCGGTTTTGAATGAGCAGTTCTTC